Listed below are T cell receptor beta chains from one sample, sequenced in a study of blood T cell repertoires in COVID-19. TCRdb's table, derived via immunoSEQ multiplex PCR, lists solely in-frame clones and lacks some. The repertoire holds about 62,000 clones, with roughly nine tenths as singletons. Material for sequencing was peripheral blood. The receptors shown here come from a woman aged 55-70 years with COVID-19, enrolled during active disease. Both conserved end residues are part of each CDR3. A D gene is named only where the DNA matches it firmly. Clone size is shown for a subset of rows, as once, few, many or a class of expanded clone.

CDR3	DNA	D	V	J	size
CASSHLTANTEAFF	TGCGCCAGCAGCCACCTAACAGCGAACACTGAAGCTTTCTTT	NA	TRBV4-1	TRBJ1-1	NA
CATVRSLENEKLFF	TGTGCCACCGTACGGTCCCTAGAGAATGAAAAACTGTTTTTT	NA	TRBV10-3	TRBJ1-4	NA
CASSLGGSTYEQYF	TGCGCCAGCAGCTTGGGAGGTTCCACCTACGAGCAGTACTTC	NA	TRBV5-1	TRBJ2-7	NA
CASSGQTGDSSSPLHF	TGTGCCAGCAGCGGCCAAACAGGGGACTCAAGTTCACCCCTCCACTTT	TRBD1	TRBV7-6	TRBJ1-6	NA
CASSLAALLYEQYF	TGTGCCAGCAGCTTAGCGGCCCTCCTCTACGAGCAGTACTTC	NA	TRBV2	TRBJ2-7	NA
CASTPGTGGSPLHF	TGTGCCAGCACCCCCGGGACAGGGGGTTCACCCCTCCACTTT	TRBD1	TRBV11-2	TRBJ1-6	NA
CASSPSQAGVDEQYF	TGTGCCAGCTCACCATCCCAAGCGGGAGTGGACGAGCAGTACTTC	TRBD2	TRBV18	TRBJ2-7	NA
CASSLQGSDTGELFF	TGTGCCAGCAGCTTGCAGGGATCGGACACCGGGGAGCTGTTTTTT	NA	TRBV7-8	TRBJ2-2	NA
CATGGLFLDTQYF	TGTGCGACAGGGGGTCTGTTTTTGGATACGCAGTATTTT	TRBD1	TRBV3-1/TRBV3-2	TRBJ2-3	NA
CATSDPGPSGTSDTQYF	TGTGCCACCAGTGATCCGGGCCCTAGCGGGACCTCAGATACGCAGTATTTT	TRBD2	TRBV24-1	TRBJ2-3	NA
CASSIATLSINQPQHF	TGTGCCAGTAGTATCGCTACCCTCTCTATTAATCAGCCCCAGCATTTT	NA	TRBV19	TRBJ1-5	NA
CAWSEGHFQGGRDSPLHF	TGTGCCTGGAGCGAGGGCCACTTCCAGGGAGGGAGGGATTCACCCCTCCACTTT	NA	TRBV30	TRBJ1-6	NA
CASSAGPGGGSYEQYF	TGTGCCAGCAGCGCGGGGCCCGGGGGCGGGAGCTACGAGCAGTACTTC	NA	TRBV9	TRBJ2-7	NA
CASMERNRGLVISNQPQHF	TGTGCCAGCATGGAGAGGAACAGGGGGCTCGTCATTAGCAATCAGCCCCAGCATTTT	TRBD1	TRBV28	TRBJ1-5	NA
CASSRTYGYTF	TGTGCCAGCAGTCGGACATATGGCTACACCTTC	NA	TRBV6-2/TRBV6-3	TRBJ1-2	NA
CASSLWGRESVGAFF	TGTGCCAGCAGTTTATGGGGCAGGGAATCTGTAGGAGCTTTCTTT	NA	TRBV28	TRBJ1-1	NA
CAISDTGYTEAFF	TGTGCCATCAGTGATACAGGGTACACTGAAGCTTTCTTT	NA	TRBV10-3	TRBJ1-1	NA
CASSRGGNTGELFF	TGTGCCAGCAGTCGCGGAGGGAACACCGGGGAGCTGTTTTTT	NA	TRBV6-5	TRBJ2-2	NA
CASSSLAGGPETQYF	TGTGCCAGCAGCTCACTAGCGGGAGGGCCCGAGACCCAGTACTTC	TRBD2	TRBV7-2	TRBJ2-5	NA
CASSPGGVWYGYTF	TGTGCCAGCAGCCCCGGCGGGGTGTGGTATGGCTACACCTTC	NA	TRBV5-4	TRBJ1-2	NA
CASTGGQGREETQYF	TGTGCCAGTACCGGGGGACAGGGGCGCGAAGAGACCCAGTACTTC	TRBD1	TRBV19	TRBJ2-5	NA
CAIRQGSTEAFF	TGTGCCATCAGACAGGGTAGCACTGAAGCTTTCTTT	NA	TRBV10-3	TRBJ1-1	NA
CASGLSRRRTNTEAFF	TGTGCCAGCGGTTTATCGAGGAGGAGGACGAACACTGAAGCTTTCTTT	NA	TRBV6-5	TRBJ1-1	once
CAISDRDRGQAKLFF	TGTGCCATCAGTGACCGGGACAGGGGGCAAGCAAAACTGTTTTTT	TRBD1	TRBV10-3	TRBJ1-4	NA
CASRPTGGGETQYF	TGTGCCAGCAGACCGACAGGGGGCGGGGAGACCCAGTACTTC	TRBD1	TRBV7-9	TRBJ2-5	once
CASSHEPRAALNTEAFF	TGTGCCAGCAGCCACGAGCCGAGGGCCGCCTTGAACACTGAAGCTTTCTTT	NA	TRBV7-8	TRBJ1-1	few
CASTRGGGNEQFF	TGTGCCAGCACCCGGGGGGGCGGGAATGAGCAGTTCTTC	TRBD2	TRBV7-9	TRBJ2-1	NA
CASKDRGTGELFF	TGTGCCAGCAAGGACAGGGGGACCGGGGAGCTGTTTTTT	TRBD1	TRBV25-1	TRBJ2-2	NA
CATGANNEQFF	TGTGCCACCGGGGCTAACAATGAGCAGTTCTTC	NA	TRBV24-1	TRBJ2-1	NA
CASSDSSSGIRYF	TGTGCCAGCAGTGACTCGAGTAGCGGGATCCGTTACTTC	TRBD2	TRBV6-4	TRBJ2-7	few
CASSWQSSYNSPLHF	TGTGCCAGCAGTTGGCAAAGCTCCTATAATTCACCCCTCCACTTT	NA	TRBV28	TRBJ1-6	NA
CASRRQGPGDQPQHF	TGTGCCAGTAGAAGACAGGGACCGGGAGATCAGCCCCAGCATTTT	TRBD1	TRBV19	TRBJ1-5	few
CSASPGATYEQYF	TGCAGTGCTAGTCCGGGAGCCACCTACGAGCAGTACTTC	NA	TRBV20-1	TRBJ2-7	NA
CASSFDSGRNTQYF	TGTGCCAGCAGTTTCGATAGCGGGAGAAATACGCAGTATTTT	TRBD2	TRBV28	TRBJ2-3	NA
CASARGGGTEAFF	TGTGCCAGTGCAAGGGGCGGGGGCACTGAAGCTTTCTTT	NA	TRBV19	TRBJ1-1	NA
CATSRTGQAEAFF	TGTGCCACCAGCAGAACCGGACAGGCTGAAGCTTTCTTT	TRBD1	TRBV15	TRBJ1-1	NA
CASSLARGTNEKLFF	TGTGCCAGCAGCTTGGCTAGGGGAACTAATGAAAAACTGTTTTTT	NA	TRBV5-4	TRBJ1-4	once
CAWSNFPGGNTEAFF	TGTGCCTGGAGCAATTTCCCAGGAGGGAACACTGAAGCTTTCTTT	NA	TRBV30	TRBJ1-1	NA
CASSLTGNYNEQFF	TGCGCCAGCAGCCTGACAGGGAACTACAATGAGCAGTTCTTC	TRBD1	TRBV5-1	TRBJ2-1	NA
CASSYPTGRDTQYF	TGTGCCAGCAGTTACCCCACAGGCCGAGATACGCAGTATTTT	NA	TRBV6-2/TRBV6-3	TRBJ2-3	NA
CASSLDRVIDGYTF	TGTGCCAGCAGCTTGGACAGGGTAATTGATGGCTACACCTTC	TRBD1	TRBV11-1	TRBJ1-2	NA
CASSLVLAGDKDGELFF	TGCGCCAGCAGCTTGGTGTTGGCAGGGGATAAGGACGGGGAGCTGTTTTTT	NA	TRBV5-1	TRBJ2-2	NA
CASRLLAGGYNEQFF	TGTGCCAGCAGATTACTAGCGGGAGGCTACAATGAGCAGTTCTTC	TRBD2	TRBV2	TRBJ2-1	NA
CASSEVWTGVTEAFF	TGTGCCAGCAGTGAAGTGTGGACAGGGGTCACTGAAGCTTTCTTT	TRBD1	TRBV6-1	TRBJ1-1	once
CANTGDWGGYTF	TGTGCCAACACGGGTGATTGGGGCGGCTACACCTTC	NA	TRBV24-1	TRBJ1-2	NA
CASSPLNSGSTDTQYF	TGCGCCAGCAGCCCCCTTAATAGCGGGAGCACAGATACGCAGTATTTT	TRBD2	TRBV4-1	TRBJ2-3	NA
CASSTLSGRGENEQFF	TGTGCCAGCAGCACGTTAAGCGGGAGGGGTGAAAATGAGCAGTTCTTC	TRBD2	TRBV5-4	TRBJ2-1	NA
CASSYRGPREQYF	TGTGCCAGCAGTTACAGGGGGCCTCGGGAGCAGTACTTC	TRBD1	TRBV28	TRBJ2-7	once
CASSDAGLYYGYTF	TGCGCCAGCAGCGACGCAGGACTTTACTATGGCTACACCTTC	NA	TRBV5-1	TRBJ1-2	NA
CASSLFPGTGGLDTQYF	TGTGCCAGCAGTCTATTCCCAGGGACAGGGGGATTAGATACGCAGTATTTT	TRBD1	TRBV27	TRBJ2-3	NA
CASTQGDVGANVLTF	TGTGCCAGCACCCAGGGTGACGTCGGGGCCAACGTCCTGACTTTC	NA	TRBV11-1	TRBJ2-6	NA
CASSPTASATNEKLFF	TGCGCCAGCAGCCCTACCGCGAGTGCAACTAATGAAAAACTGTTTTTT	NA	TRBV5-1	TRBJ1-4	NA
CASTMGVSTYEQYF	TGTGCCAGCACCATGGGAGTATCAACCTACGAGCAGTACTTC	NA	TRBV5-4	TRBJ2-7	NA
CATGRNTF	TGTGCCACTGGGAGAAACACCTTC	NA	TRBV19	TRBJ1-2	NA
CASSLTSGRAYEQYF	TGTGCCAGCAGTTTGACTAGCGGGAGGGCCTACGAGCAGTACTTC	TRBD2	TRBV27	TRBJ2-7	NA
CASSEAVAYEQYF	TGTGCCAGCAGTGAAGCCGTAGCCTACGAGCAGTACTTC	NA	TRBV2	TRBJ2-7	NA
CSGTGQGTEAFF	TGCAGCGGAACAGGGCAGGGGACTGAAGCTTTCTTT	NA	TRBV29-1	TRBJ1-1	NA
CAWNREYEQYF	TGTGCCTGGAACAGGGAATACGAGCAGTACTTC	NA	TRBV30	TRBJ2-7	NA
CASSLELAGDEQYF	TGCGCCAGCAGCTTGGAACTAGCGGGAGACGAGCAGTACTTC	TRBD2	TRBV5-1	TRBJ2-7	NA
CASSPLRGGYNEQFF	TGTGCCAGCAGCCCCCTCCGGGGGGGTTACAATGAGCAGTTCTTC	TRBD2	TRBV7-3	TRBJ2-1	NA